One sample yielded the 5 T cell receptor beta chains listed below, sequenced in a study of T cell responses to AZD1222 COVID-19 vaccine. Sequencing used immunoSEQ multiplex PCR; TCRdb keeps in-frame clones, though not all of them. This table has approximately 100,000 clones, 90% appearing once. The sample was peripheral blood, taken on day 0 of AZD1222 vaccination. The receptor set was obtained from an adult in good health.

This clone is a singleton in its sample. The chain couples TRBV27 to TRBJ2-5, with D hard to call. Germline CDR1 reads MNHEY; CDR2 reads SMNVEV (reference sequence). Trimming shortened V by 5 bases and J by 1 base, and 5 bases separated the two germline ends. CDR3 length: 12 residues. CDR3 loop: CASSIIQETQYF. The DNA of the CDR3 is TGTGCCAGCAGTATCATCCAAGAGACCCAGTACTTC.

The DNA of the CDR3 is TGTGCCAGCAGCGAATTTACAGGGGCCGCTGAAAAACTGTTTTTT. Protein product: CASSEFTGAAEKLFF. The chain combines TRBV2 with TRBJ1-4; TRBD1 aligns across 7 bases. Germline V gene data show CDR1 as SNHLY and CDR2 as FYNNEI. V lost 6 bases to trimming and J lost 7 bases; unmatched junction nucleotides: 11. The CDR3 is 15 residues long.

The chain combines TRBV9 with TRBJ1-1; possibly TRBD1 for D (6 bases). This CDR3 is built from 15 residues. Germline values: CDR1 SGDLS, CDR2 YYNGEE. The V gene lost 0 bases and the J gene lost 3 bases, with 12 bases spanning the gap. DNA of the CDR3: TGTGCCAGCAGCGTAGCGGGGGGCAGCTACACTGAAGCTTTCTTT. Translating gives CASSVAGGSYTEAFF.

The rearrangement links TRBV21-1 to TRBJ2-7; the D call in the table, TRBD1, was not verified against the DNA. TRBV21-1 corresponds to a pseudogene. The CDR3 spans 14 residues. Written as DNA, the CDR3 is TGTGCCAGCAGCCTGCGACAGCCGGTTGACGAGCAGTACTTC. This encodes CASSLRQPVDEQYF.

The CDR3 here is CASLGHRNTGELFF. CDR3 DNA: TGTGCCAGTCTGGGACATCGGAACACCGGGGAGCTGTTTTTT. The chain links TRBV13 to TRBJ2-2, with D tentatively TRBD1 (6 bases). This CDR3 spans 14 amino acids. The V end was cut by 9 bases, the J end by 1 base, with 12 bases between. Germline V gene data show CDR1 as PRHDT and CDR2 as FYEKMQ (reference sequence).